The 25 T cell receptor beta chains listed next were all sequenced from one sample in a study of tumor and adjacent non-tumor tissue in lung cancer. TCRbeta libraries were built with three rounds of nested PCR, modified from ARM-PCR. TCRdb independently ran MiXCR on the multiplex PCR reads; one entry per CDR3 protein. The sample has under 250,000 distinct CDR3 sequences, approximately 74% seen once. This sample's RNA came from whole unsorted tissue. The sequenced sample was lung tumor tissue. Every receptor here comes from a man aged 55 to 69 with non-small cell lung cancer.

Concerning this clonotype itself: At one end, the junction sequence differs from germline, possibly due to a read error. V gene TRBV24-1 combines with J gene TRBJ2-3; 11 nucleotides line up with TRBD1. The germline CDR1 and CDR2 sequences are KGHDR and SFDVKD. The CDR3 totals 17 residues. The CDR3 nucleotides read TGTACCACCAGTTCCCGGGACAGGGGGACTAGCATAGATACGCAGTATTTT. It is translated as CTTSSRDRGTSIDTQYF.

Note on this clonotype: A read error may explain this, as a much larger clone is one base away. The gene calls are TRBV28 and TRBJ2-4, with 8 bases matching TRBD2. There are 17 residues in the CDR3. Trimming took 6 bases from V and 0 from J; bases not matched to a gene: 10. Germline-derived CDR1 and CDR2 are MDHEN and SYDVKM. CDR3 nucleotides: TGTGCCAGCAGCTTAGCGGGAAGGCCGCGAGCCAAAAACATTCAGTACTTC. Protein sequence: CASSLAGRPRAKNIQYF.

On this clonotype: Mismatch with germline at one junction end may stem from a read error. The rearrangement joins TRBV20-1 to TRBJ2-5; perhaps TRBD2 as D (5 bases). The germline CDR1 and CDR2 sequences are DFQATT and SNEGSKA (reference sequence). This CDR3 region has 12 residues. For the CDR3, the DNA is TGCAGTGCTAGAGTGTGGGGAGAGACACAGTACTTC. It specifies CSARVWGETQYF.

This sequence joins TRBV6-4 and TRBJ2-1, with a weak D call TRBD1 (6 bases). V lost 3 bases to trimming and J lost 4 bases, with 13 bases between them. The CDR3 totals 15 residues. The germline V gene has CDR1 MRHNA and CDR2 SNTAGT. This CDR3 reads CASSEGGQGYNEQFF. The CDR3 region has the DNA TGTGCCAGCAGTGAAGGGGGACAAGGGTACAATGAGCAGTTCTTC.

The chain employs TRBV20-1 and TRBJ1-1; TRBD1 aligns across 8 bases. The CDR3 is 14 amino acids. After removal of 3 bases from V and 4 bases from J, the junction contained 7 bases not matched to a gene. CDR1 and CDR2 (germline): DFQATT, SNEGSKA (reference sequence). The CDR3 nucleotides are TGCAGTGCTAGGACAGGGGCTGATGTCACTGAAGCTTTCTTT. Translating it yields CSARTGADVTEAFF.

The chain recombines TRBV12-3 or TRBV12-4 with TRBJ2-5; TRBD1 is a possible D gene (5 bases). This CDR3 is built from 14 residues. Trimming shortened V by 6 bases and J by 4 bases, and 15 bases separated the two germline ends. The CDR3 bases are TGTGCCAGCAGGAACAGGAGTCATGGAGAGACCCAGTACTTC. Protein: CASRNRSHGETQYF.

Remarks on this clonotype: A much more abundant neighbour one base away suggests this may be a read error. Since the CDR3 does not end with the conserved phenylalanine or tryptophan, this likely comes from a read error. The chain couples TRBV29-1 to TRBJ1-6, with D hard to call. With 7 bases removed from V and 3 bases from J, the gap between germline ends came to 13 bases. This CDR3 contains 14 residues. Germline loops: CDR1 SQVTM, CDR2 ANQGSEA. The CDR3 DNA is TGCAGCGCATCTTTAGACGGCTATAATTCACCCCTCCACCTT. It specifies CSASLDGYNSPLHL.

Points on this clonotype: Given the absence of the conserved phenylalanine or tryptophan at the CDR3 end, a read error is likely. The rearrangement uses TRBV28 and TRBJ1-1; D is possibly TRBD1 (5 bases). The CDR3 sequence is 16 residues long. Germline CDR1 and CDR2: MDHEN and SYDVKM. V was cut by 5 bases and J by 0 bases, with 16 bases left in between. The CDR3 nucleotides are TGTGCCAGCAGTAAAGGATCTGGGGCCATGAACACTGAAGCTTTCATT. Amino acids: CASSKGSGAMNTEAFI.

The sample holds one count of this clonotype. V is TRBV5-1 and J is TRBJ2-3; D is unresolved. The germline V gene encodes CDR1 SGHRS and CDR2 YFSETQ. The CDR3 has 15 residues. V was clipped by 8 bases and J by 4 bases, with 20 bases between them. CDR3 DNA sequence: TGCGCCAGTACTCTACTCGAGGATCGGGCAGATACGCAGTATTTT. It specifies CASTLLEDRADTQYF.

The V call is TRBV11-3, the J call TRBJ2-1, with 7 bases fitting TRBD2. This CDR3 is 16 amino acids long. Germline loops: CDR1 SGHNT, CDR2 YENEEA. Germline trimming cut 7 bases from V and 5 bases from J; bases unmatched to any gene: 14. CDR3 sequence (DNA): TGTGCCAGCAACTTGATTATCGGGGGGAGAGACAATGAGCAGTTCTTC. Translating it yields CASNLIIGGRDNEQFF.

The CDR3 sequence: CSASDRGEVSNEQFF. The CDR3, as DNA: TGCAGTGCTAGTGATCGCGGGGAGGTCTCCAATGAGCAGTTCTTC. The chain has TRBV20-1 and TRBJ2-1; weak D call: TRBD2 (6 bases). The CDR3 loop spans 15 amino acids. The V end was cut by 3 bases, the J end by 6 bases, with 18 bases between. Per the germline V gene, CDR1 is DFQATT and CDR2 is SNEGSKA (reference sequence).

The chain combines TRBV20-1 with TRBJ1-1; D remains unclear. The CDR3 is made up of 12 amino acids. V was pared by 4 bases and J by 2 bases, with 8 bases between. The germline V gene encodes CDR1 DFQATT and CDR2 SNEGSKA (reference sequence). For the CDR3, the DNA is TGCAGTGCTATACGGGATAACACTGAAGCTTTCTTT. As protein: CSAIRDNTEAFF.

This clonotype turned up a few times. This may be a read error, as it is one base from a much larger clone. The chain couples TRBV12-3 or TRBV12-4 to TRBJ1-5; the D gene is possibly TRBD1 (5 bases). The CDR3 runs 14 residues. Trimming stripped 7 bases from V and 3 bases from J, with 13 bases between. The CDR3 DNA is TGTGCCAGCAATTTCCGACAGTACAATCAGCCCCAGCATTTT. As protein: CASNFRQYNQPQHF.

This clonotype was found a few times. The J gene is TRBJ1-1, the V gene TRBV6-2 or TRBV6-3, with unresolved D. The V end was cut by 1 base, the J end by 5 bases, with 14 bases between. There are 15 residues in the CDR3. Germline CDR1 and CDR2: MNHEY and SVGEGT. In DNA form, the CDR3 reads TGTGCCAGCAGTTACTGGCGGGAACAAGGGACTGAAGCTTTCTTT. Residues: CASSYWREQGTEAFF.

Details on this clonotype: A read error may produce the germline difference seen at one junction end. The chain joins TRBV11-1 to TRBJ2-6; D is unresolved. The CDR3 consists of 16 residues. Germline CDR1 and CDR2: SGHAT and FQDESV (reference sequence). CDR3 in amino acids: CSSSPFGSSGANVLTF. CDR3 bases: TGCTCCAGCAGCCCATTTGGTAGCTCTGGGGCCAACGTCCTGACTTTC.

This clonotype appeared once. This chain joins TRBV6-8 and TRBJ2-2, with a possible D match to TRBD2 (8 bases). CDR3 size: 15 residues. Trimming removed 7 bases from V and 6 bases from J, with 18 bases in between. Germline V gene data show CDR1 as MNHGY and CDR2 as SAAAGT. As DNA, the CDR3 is TGTGCCAGCACCAAACGGGAGGGGACAGCCGGGGAGCTGTTTTTT. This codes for CASTKREGTAGELFF.

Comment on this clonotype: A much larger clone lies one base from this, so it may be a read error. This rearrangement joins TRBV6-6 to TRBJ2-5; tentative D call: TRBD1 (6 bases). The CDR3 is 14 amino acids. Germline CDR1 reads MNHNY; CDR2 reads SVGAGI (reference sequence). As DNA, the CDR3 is TGTGCCAACAGTTACTCCGGGACACAAGAGACCCAGTACTTC. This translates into CANSYSGTQETQYF.

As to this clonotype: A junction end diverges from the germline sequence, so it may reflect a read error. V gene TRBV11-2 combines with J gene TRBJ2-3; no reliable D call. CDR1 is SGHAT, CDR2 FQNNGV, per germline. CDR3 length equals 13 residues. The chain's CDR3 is CASSLSPTDTQFF. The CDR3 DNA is TGTGCCAGCAGCTTATCGCCCACAGATACGCAGTTTTTT.

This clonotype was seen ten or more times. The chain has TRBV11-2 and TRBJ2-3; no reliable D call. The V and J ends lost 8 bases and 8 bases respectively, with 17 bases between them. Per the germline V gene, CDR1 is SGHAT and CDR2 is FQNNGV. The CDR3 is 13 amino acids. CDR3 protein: CASSSEEWGTQYF. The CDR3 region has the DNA TGTGCCAGCTCCTCCGAGGAGTGGGGTACGCAGTATTTT.

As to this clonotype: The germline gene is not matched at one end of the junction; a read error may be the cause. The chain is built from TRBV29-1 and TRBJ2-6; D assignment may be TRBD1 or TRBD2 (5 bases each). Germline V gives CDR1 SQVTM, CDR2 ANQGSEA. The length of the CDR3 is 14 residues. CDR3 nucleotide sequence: TGCAGCGATGATGGGAGCTCTGGGGCCAACGTCATGACTTTC. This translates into CSDDGSSGANVMTF.

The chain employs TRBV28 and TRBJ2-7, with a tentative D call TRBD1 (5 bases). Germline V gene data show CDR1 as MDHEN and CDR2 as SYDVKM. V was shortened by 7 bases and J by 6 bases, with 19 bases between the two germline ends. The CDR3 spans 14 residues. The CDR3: CASTLTVTRSEQYF. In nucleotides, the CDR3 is TGTGCCAGCACGCTGACAGTGACCCGTTCCGAGCAGTACTTC.

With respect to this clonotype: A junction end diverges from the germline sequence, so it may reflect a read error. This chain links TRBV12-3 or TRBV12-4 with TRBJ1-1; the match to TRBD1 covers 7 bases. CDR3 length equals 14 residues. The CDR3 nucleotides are TGTGCCAGCACTACAGGGGAGAGCTGGACTGAAGTTTTCTTT. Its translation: CASTTGESWTEVFF.

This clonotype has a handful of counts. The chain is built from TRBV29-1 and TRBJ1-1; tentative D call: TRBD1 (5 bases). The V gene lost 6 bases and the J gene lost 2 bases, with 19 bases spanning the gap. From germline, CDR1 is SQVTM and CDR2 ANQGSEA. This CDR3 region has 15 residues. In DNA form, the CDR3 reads TGCAGCGTGGGGCTGGGGGGGGTCAAAAACACTGAAGCTTTCTTT. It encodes CSVGLGGVKNTEAFF.

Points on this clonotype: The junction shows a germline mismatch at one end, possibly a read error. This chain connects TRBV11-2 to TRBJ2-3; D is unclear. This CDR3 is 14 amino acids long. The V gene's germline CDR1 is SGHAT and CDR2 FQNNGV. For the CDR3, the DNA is TGTGCCAACAGCCTGAACGGTAGCACAGATACGCAGTATTTT. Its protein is CANSLNGSTDTQYF.

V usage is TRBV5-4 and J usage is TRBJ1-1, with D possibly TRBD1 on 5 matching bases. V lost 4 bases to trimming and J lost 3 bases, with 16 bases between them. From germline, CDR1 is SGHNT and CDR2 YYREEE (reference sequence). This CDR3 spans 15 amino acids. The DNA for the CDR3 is TGTGCCAGCAGCAGGGAAGGGGTAGGTGACACTGAAGCTTTCTTT. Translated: CASSREGVGDTEAFF.